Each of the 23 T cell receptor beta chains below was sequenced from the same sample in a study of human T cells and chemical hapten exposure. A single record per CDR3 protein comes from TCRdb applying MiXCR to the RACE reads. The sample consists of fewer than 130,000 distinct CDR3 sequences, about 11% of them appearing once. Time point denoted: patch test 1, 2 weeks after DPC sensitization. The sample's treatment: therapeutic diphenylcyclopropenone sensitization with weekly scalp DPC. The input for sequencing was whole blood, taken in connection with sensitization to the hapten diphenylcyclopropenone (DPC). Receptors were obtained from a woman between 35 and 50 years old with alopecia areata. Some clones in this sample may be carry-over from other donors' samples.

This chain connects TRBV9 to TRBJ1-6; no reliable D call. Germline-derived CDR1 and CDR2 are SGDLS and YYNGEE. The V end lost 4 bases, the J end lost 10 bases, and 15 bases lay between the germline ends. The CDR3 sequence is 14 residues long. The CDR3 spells CASSPLGAQSPLHF. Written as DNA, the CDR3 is TGTGCCAGCAGCCCGTTGGGAGCTCAGTCACCCCTCCACTTT.

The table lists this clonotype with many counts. The chain's CDR3 is CSARLRGTTDTQYF. The CDR3 DNA follows: TGCAGTGCGAGACTCCGGGGGACCACAGATACGCAGTATTTT. The chain joins TRBV20-1 to TRBJ2-3, with D perhaps TRBD2 (6 bases). Deletions cut 6 bases from V and 2 bases from J, with 15 bases between. CDR1 is DFQATT, CDR2 SNEGSKA, per germline (reference sequence). The CDR3 is 14 amino acids.

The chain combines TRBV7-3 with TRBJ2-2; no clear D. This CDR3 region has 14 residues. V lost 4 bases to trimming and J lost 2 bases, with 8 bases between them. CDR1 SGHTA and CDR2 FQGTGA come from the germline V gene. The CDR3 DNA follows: TGTGCCAGCAGCTCCACTATTAACACCGGGGAGCTGTTTTTT. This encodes CASSSTINTGELFF.

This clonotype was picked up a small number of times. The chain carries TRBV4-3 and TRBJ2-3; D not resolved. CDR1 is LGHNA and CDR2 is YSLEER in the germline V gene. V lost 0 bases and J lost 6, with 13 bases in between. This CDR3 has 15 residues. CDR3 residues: CASSQDKVPEDTQYF. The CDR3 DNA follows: TGCGCCAGCAGCCAAGATAAGGTCCCTGAGGATACGCAGTATTTT.

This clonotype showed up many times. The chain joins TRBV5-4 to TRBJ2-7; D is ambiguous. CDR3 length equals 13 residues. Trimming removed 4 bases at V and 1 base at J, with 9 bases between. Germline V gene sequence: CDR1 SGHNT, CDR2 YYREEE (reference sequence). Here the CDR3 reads CASSPRQSYEQYF. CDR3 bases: TGTGCCAGCAGCCCTCGGCAGTCCTACGAGCAGTACTTC.

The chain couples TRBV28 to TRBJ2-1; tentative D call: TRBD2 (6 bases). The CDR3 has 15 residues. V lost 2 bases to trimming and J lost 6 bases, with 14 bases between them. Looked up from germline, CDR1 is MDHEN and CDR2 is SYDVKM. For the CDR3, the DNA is TGTGCCAGCAGTTTACTTGGCGGGAACACCAATGAGCAGTTCTTC. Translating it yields CASSLLGGNTNEQFF.

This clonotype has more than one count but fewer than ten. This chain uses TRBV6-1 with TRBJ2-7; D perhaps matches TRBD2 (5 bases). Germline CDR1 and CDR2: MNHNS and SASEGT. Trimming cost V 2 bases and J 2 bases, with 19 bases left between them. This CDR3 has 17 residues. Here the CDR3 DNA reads TGTGCCAGCAGTGAACCCCTTCCTCTCGGGGATACCTACGAGCAGTACTTC. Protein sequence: CASSEPLPLGDTYEQYF.

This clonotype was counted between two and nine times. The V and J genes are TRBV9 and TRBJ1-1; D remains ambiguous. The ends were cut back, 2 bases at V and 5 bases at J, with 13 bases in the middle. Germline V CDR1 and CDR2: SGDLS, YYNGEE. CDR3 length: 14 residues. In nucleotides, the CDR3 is TGTGCCAGCAGCGTTTCTCTGGGATTGACTGAAGCTTTCTTT. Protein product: CASSVSLGLTEAFF.

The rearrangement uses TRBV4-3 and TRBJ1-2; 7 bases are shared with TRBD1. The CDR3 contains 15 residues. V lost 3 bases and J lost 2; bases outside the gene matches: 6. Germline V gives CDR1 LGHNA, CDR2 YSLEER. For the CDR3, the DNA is TGCGCCAGCAGCCAGAGCCTGACAGGGAACTATGGCTACACCTTC. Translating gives CASSQSLTGNYGYTF.

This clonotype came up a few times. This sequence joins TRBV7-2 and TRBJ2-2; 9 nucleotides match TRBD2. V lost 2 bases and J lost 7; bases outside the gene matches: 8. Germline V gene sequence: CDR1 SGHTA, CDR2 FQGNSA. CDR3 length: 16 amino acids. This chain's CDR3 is CASSLKAGGTYGELFF. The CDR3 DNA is TGTGCCAGCAGCTTAAAGGCGGGAGGGACGTACGGGGAGCTGTTTTTT.

Here the CDR3 DNA reads TGCGCCAGCAGCCAAGATCCACAACAGGGGATGGGGCAGTACTTC. Translated: CASSQDPQQGMGQYF. The chain combines TRBV4-3 with TRBJ2-7; 7 bases fit TRBD1. This CDR3 comprises 15 residues. The germline V gene has CDR1 LGHNA and CDR2 YSLEER. V lost 0 bases, J lost 9 bases, and 11 bases stayed unmatched.

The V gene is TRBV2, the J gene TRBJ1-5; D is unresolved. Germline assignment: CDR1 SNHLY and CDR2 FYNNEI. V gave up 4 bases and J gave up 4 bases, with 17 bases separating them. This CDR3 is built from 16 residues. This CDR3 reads CASSGRDPSRNQPQHF. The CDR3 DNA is TGTGCCAGCAGTGGTAGGGATCCCTCCCGGAATCAGCCCCAGCATTTT.

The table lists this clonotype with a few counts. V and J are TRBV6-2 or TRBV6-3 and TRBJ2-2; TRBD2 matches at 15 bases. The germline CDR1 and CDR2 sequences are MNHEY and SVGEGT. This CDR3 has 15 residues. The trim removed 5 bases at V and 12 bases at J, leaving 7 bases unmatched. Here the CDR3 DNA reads TGTGCCAGCAGTCCGGGACTAGCGGGAGGTTCTCAGCTGTTTTTT. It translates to CASSPGLAGGSQLFF.

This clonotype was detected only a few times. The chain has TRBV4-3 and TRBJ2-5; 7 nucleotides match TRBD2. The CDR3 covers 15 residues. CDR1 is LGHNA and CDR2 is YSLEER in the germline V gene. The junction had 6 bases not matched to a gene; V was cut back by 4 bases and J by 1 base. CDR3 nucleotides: TGCGCCAGCAGCCCAAGCGGGGAGTTCCAAGAGACCCAGTACTTC. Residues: CASSPSGEFQETQYF.

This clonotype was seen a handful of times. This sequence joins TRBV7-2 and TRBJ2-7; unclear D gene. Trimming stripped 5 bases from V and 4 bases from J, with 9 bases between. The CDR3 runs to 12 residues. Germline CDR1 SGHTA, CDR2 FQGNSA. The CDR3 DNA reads TGTGCCAGCAGCCTCCTAGGGTACGAGCAGTACTTC. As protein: CASSLLGYEQYF. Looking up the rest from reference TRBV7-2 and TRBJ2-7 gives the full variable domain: GAGVSQSPSNKVTEKGKDVELRCDPISGHTALYWYRQSLGQGLEFLIYFQGNSAPDKSGLPSDRFSAERTGGSVSTLTIQRTQQEDSAVYLCASSLLGYEQYFGPGTRLTVT.

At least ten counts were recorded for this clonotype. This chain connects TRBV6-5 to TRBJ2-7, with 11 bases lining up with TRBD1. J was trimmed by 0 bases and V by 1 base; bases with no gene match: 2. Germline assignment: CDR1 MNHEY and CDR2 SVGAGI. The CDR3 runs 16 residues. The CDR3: CASSYLGTGGSYEQYF. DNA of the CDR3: TGTGCCAGCAGTTACTTAGGGACAGGGGGCTCCTACGAGCAGTACTTC.

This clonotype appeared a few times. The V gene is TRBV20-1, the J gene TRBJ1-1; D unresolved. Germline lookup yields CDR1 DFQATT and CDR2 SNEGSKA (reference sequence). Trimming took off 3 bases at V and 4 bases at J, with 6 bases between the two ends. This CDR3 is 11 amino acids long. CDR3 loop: CSASARTEAFF. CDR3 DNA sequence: TGCAGTGCTAGCGCTCGCACTGAAGCTTTCTTT.

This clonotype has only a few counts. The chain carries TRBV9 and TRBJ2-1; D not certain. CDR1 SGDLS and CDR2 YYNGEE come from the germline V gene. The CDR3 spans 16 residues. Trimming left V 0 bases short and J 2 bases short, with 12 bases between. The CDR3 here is CASSVGLFFPYNEQFF. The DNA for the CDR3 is TGTGCCAGCAGCGTAGGTCTATTCTTCCCCTACAATGAGCAGTTCTTC.

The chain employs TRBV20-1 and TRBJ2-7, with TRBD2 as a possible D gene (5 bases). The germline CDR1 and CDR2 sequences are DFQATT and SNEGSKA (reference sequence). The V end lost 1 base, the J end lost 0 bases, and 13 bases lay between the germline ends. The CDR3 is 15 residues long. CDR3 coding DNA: TGCAGTGCTAGAGTTGGTAGCGACGTCTCCTACGAGCAGTACTTC. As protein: CSARVGSDVSYEQYF.

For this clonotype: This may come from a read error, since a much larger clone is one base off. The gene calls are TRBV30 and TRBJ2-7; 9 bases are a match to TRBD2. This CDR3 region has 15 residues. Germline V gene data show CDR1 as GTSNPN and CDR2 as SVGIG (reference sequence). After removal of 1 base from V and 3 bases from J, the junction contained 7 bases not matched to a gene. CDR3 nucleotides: TGTGCCTGGAGTGCACTGGCTAGCGGGAACTACGAGCAGTACTTC. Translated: CAWSALASGNYEQYF.

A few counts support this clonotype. The CDR3 coding sequence is TGCAGCGTTGACAAGGTGGGACAGGGGACTGAAGCTTTCTTT. Its protein is CSVDKVGQGTEAFF. The chain recombines TRBV29-1 with TRBJ1-1; TRBD1 matches at 10 bases. In germline, CDR1 is SQVTM, CDR2 ANQGSEA. The V and J ends lost 3 bases and 5 bases, in that order; junction bases with no gene match: 6. The CDR3 runs 14 residues.

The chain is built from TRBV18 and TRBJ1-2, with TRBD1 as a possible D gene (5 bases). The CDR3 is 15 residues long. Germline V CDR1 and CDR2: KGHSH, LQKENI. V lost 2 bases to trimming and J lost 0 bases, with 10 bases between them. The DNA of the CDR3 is TGTGCCAGCTCACCATCTCCGGGGCCTAACTATGGCTACACCTTC. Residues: CASSPSPGPNYGYTF.

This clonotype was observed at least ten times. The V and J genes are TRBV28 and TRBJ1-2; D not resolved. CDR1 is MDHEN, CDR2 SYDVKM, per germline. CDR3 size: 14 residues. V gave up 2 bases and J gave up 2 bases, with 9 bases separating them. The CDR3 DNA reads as TGTGCCAGCAGTTTAGGATGGGGAAACTATGGCTACACCTTC. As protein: CASSLGWGNYGYTF.